This T cell receptor (beta chain) originates from a study of T-cell reconstitution after alpha-beta-depleted transplantation in children. Study-wide results and caveats: A year had passed since transplant, and T-cell counts and diversity by then came mostly from newly produced T cells. Surviving recipient T cells and intrathymic progenitors accounted for some patients' high TCRbeta diversity at day 60. After transplant, at about two months, alpha-beta T cells were reportedly derived from several hundred expanded graft clones.

In this sample, this clonotype turned up a few times. Its antigen is unidentified. V lost 5 bases, J lost 0 bases, and 18 bases lay in between. The germline gives CDR1 SGHTA, CDR2 FQGNSA. This CDR3 has 17 residues. Preparation of the TCRbeta library was carried out with unique molecular identifiers. TCRdb re-analysed the PCR reads in MiXCR, keeping a single row per CDR3 protein. The sample records fewer than 550,000 distinct CDR3 sequences, 15% to 20% being singletons. The V gene is TRBV7-2, the J gene TRBJ2-3, with D possibly matching TRBD1 (6 bases). The starting material was PBMCs, mostly from graft donor cells, obtained 360 days after TCRalphabeta/CD19-depleted stem cell transplant. The origin of this receptor is a boy under two years old who had a stem cell transplant for Wiskott-Aldrich syndrome, so the T cells may come from the graft donor. The CDR3 nucleotides read TGTGCCAGCAGCCGACCTACAGGGACCTTAAGCACAGATACGCAGTATTTT. Its protein product is CASSRPTGTLSTDTQYF.